The TCR beta chain described here comes from a study of blood T cell repertoires in COVID-19. The wider study: COVID-19 samples collected from the United States, Italy and Spain covered acute and convalescent phases. T cells, B-cell-depleted T cells, or PBMCs provided the cDNA or gDNA that served as material.

Study processing details: For nucleated cells, counts were estimated from reference gene primer amplification. Repertoires were generated with immunoSEQ multiplex PCR, while TCRdb's copy carries only in-frame clones and drops some. Clone size and the V and J calls come from that table; the DNA yielded D and trimming. Among around 130,000 clones, around four fifths were seen once, and the ten largest hold approximately 20%. V trimming: 8 bases; J trimming: 8 bases; junction bases outside the gene matches: 3. The CDR3 totals 13 residues. Germline V CDR1 and CDR2: SGHTA, FQGTGA. The study drew participants aged about 18 to 89 years from about two dozen US areas.

The sequence was obtained from a man aged 25-45 years who had recovered from COVID-19. The rearrangement uses TRBV7-3 and TRBJ2-1; 13 bases fit TRBD2. Sample: PBMCs or T cells enriched from blood (not recorded which). The CDR3 sequence is CASGTSGKDEQFF. The CDR3 DNA follows: TGTGCCAGCGGGACTAGCGGGAAGGATGAGCAGTTCTTC.